These 22 T cell receptor beta chains were all obtained from the same sample, sequenced in a study of human T cells and chemical hapten exposure (dated by TCRdb to the early 2020s). The time point label of this sample denotes: pre-sensitization, week 0. According to the study, the label for this sample's treatment or condition signals: therapeutic diphenylcyclopropenone sensitization with weekly scalp DPC. The protocol used for the library was RACE. Data came from a NextSeq 500. TCRdb took the public reads, trimmed them with fastp at Q25, ran MiXCR for clone calling and kept in-frame beta chains. For every CDR3 protein sequence, its rows merge into one entry that carries the most common genes and DNA. This sample comprises about 98,000 distinct CDR3 sequences, approximately 11% of them detected only once. Clones ranked in the top ten supply around 3.1% of the sample. The material sequenced was whole blood, taken in connection with sensitization to the hapten diphenylcyclopropenone (DPC). The receptors shown here come from a woman aged 55-70 years with alopecia areata. Some clones in this sample may be carry-over from other donors' samples.

The chain uses TRBV15 and TRBJ2-2; D remains unclear. Germline V lookup: CDR1 LNHNV, CDR2 YYDKDF (reference sequence). This CDR3 comprises 15 residues. The V and J ends lost 0 bases and 4 bases respectively, with 9 bases between them. The CDR3 DNA reads TGTGCCACCAGCAGAGATATTACACTCACCGGGGAGCTGTTTTTT. Translated, it gives CATSRDITLTGELFF.

This clonotype was seen repeatedly, ten times or more. The V gene is TRBV7-8, the J gene TRBJ2-1, with D uncertain. V was pared by 3 bases and J by 0 bases, with 9 bases between. The CDR3 totals 15 residues. Looked up from germline, CDR1 is SGHVS and CDR2 is FQNEAQ. The CDR3 sequence is CASSFRLSSYNEQFF. The CDR3 DNA reads as TGTGCCAGCAGCTTCAGGCTAAGCTCCTACAATGAGCAGTTCTTC.

This clonotype was observed a few times. This chain links TRBV6-5 with TRBJ1-6; D not certain. The CDR3 runs 15 residues. Trimming stripped 10 bases from V and 0 bases from J, with 13 bases between. CDR1 and CDR2 (germline): MNHEY, SVGAGI. In nucleotides, the CDR3 is TGTGCCACCAACCGCCAGAGCTCCTATAATTCACCCCTCCACTTT. Translated: CATNRQSSYNSPLHF.

The chain carries TRBV19 and TRBJ1-5, with 8 bases identical to TRBD1. Germline values: CDR1 LNHDA, CDR2 SQIVND (reference sequence). V lost 4 bases and J lost 7; bases outside the gene matches: 3. The CDR3 has 13 amino acids. Here the CDR3 reads CASSTDRGQPQHF. DNA of the CDR3: TGTGCCAGTAGTACAGACAGGGGACAGCCCCAGCATTTT.

At least ten counts were recorded for this clonotype. The J gene is TRBJ2-5, the V gene TRBV20-1; possible D gene TRBD2, 6 bases. Trimming removed 6 bases at V and 3 bases at J, with 14 bases between. The germline CDR1 and CDR2 sequences are DFQATT and SNEGSKA (reference sequence). The CDR3 runs 13 residues. This CDR3 is CSASSGGEETQYF. The DNA for the CDR3 is TGCAGTGCCAGTAGCGGAGGGGAAGAGACCCAGTACTTC.

At least ten counts were recorded for this clonotype. The chain recombines TRBV24-1 with TRBJ2-3; D call uncertain. CDR3 size: 13 residues. Trimming shortened V by 4 bases and J by 0 bases, and 4 bases separated the two germline ends. CDR1 and CDR2 (germline): KGHDR, SFDVKD. CDR3 amino acids: CATSDGSTDTQYF. The CDR3 coding sequence is TGTGCCACCAGTGACGGGAGCACAGATACGCAGTATTTT.

This clonotype came up many times. This sequence joins TRBV10-1 and TRBJ2-2, with D hard to call. The germline V gene encodes CDR1 WNHNN and CDR2 SYGVQD (reference sequence). Trimming took 0 bases from V and 0 from J, leaving 14 bases between them. There are 18 residues in the CDR3. The CDR3 DNA reads as TGCGCCAGCAGTGAGTCCGGTGATGGCAGATCGAACACCGGGGAGCTGTTTTTT. This sequence encodes CASSESGDGRSNTGELFF.

The chain combines TRBV12-3 or TRBV12-4 with TRBJ1-4; possible D gene TRBD1, 5 bases. Between the trimmed V and J ends, which lost 8 bases and 4 bases, there was a span of 14 bases. CDR3 length: 14 amino acids. The CDR3: CASSPGGFNEKLFF. The CDR3 DNA sequence: TGTGCCAGCTCCCCCGGGGGATTTAATGAAAAACTGTTTTTT.

The genes are TRBV18 and TRBJ1-2, with D hard to call. Germline loops: CDR1 KGHSH, CDR2 LQKENI. V lost 1 base, J lost 4 bases, and 13 bases lay in between. This CDR3 comprises 15 residues. CDR3 residues: CASSPQSLTSYGYTF. As DNA, the CDR3 is TGTGCCAGCTCACCACAATCACTAACAAGCTATGGCTACACCTTC.

This clonotype was detected many times. J is TRBJ1-2 and V is TRBV2, with a weak D call TRBD1 (5 bases). The CDR3 has 15 residues. V dropped 5 bases and J dropped 7 bases, with 20 bases sitting between them. Germline V gene lookup returns CDR1 SNHLY and CDR2 FYNNEI. The CDR3 DNA reads as TGTGCCAGCAGTACCCGGGACGCCAAGAGGGGTGGCTACACCTTC. It yields the protein CASSTRDAKRGGYTF.

The V call is TRBV5-1, the J call TRBJ2-3; D possibly matches TRBD1 or TRBD2 (5 bases each). Looked up from germline, CDR1 is SGHRS and CDR2 is YFSETQ. There are 15 residues in the CDR3. Trimming removed 4 bases from V and 8 bases from J, with 20 bases in between. In DNA, the CDR3 is TGCGCCAGCAGCAGCGAGCTTTGGGGGTTGGCTACGCAGTATTTT. Translating it yields CASSSELWGLATQYF. The full variable domain, in which reference TRBV5-1 and TRBJ2-3 provide the parts outside the CDR3, is KAGVTQTPRYLIKTRGQQVTLSCSPISGHRSVSWYQQTPGQGLQFLFEYFSETQRNKGNFPGRFSGRQFSNSRSEMNVSTLELGDSALYLCASSSELWGLATQYFGPGTRLTVL.

This chain connects TRBV29-1 to TRBJ1-4; 8 nucleotides line up with TRBD1. The CDR3 has 12 amino acids. V lost 7 bases to trimming and J lost 8 bases; unmatched junction nucleotides: 6. Germline-derived CDR1 and CDR2 are SQVTM and ANQGSEA. The CDR3 is CSATGDREKLFF. The CDR3 DNA is TGCAGCGCGACAGGGGACCGAGAAAAACTGTTTTTT.

There are many counts of this clonotype. The chain combines TRBV7-9 with TRBJ2-7; 8 nucleotides align to TRBD1. V was clipped by 4 bases and J by 4 bases; unmatched bases: 12. The CDR3 extends over 16 amino acids. The germline V gene has CDR1 SEHNR and CDR2 FQNEAQ (reference sequence). In nucleotides, the CDR3 is TGTGCCAGCAGCTCTGCGACAGGGGATCAGGCGTACGAGCAGTACTTC. This translates into CASSSATGDQAYEQYF.

This sequence joins TRBV7-2 and TRBJ1-5, with D unresolved. There are 12 residues in the CDR3. Germline CDR1 is SGHTA and CDR2 is FQGNSA. V was shortened by 3 bases and J by 6 bases, with 6 bases between the two germline ends. This chain's CDR3 is CASSFPGQPQHF. DNA for the CDR3: TGTGCCAGCAGCTTCCCCGGTCAGCCCCAGCATTTT.

Concerning this clonotype: This may be a read error, as it is one base from a much larger clone. The chain has TRBV7-6 and TRBJ1-5; TRBD1 might be the D (6 bases). Germline V gene sequence: CDR1 SGHVS, CDR2 FNYEAQ. The length of the CDR3 is 15 residues. Trimming left V 1 base short and J 0 bases short, with 7 bases between. Here the CDR3 reads CASSLGTDSNQPQHF. DNA of the CDR3: TGTGCCAGCAGCTTAGGGACAGATAGCAATCAGCCCCAGCATTTT.

This clonotype was detected many times. The V call is TRBV6-5, the J call TRBJ2-2; D is unclear. Germline assignment: CDR1 MNHEY and CDR2 SVGAGI. The germline V and J ends were trimmed by 6 bases and 0 bases, with 11 bases remaining between them. This CDR3 has 15 amino acids. The CDR3 loop reads CASSLQFANTGELFF. CDR3 DNA sequence: TGTGCCAGCAGCCTACAGTTCGCGAACACCGGGGAGCTGTTTTTT.

In this sample, this clonotype turned up a few times. As DNA, the CDR3 is TGTGCCACCACCACAGCCCCGTACCAAGAGACCCAGTACTTC. Its protein product is CATTTAPYQETQYF. The genes are TRBV2 and TRBJ2-5; no firm D call. The germline CDR1 and CDR2 sequences are SNHLY and FYNNEI. The CDR3 totals 14 residues. V was pared by 10 bases and J by 0 bases, with 15 bases between.

This clonotype was found many times. This sequence joins TRBV11-2 and TRBJ1-3; D is unclear. Trimming removed 5 bases from V and 6 bases from J, with 14 bases in between. Germline CDR1 reads SGHAT; CDR2 reads FQNNGV. This CDR3 has 14 residues. In DNA, the CDR3 is TGTGCCAGCAGCAGATCCGGGCTGGAAAACACCATATATTTT. Translation gives CASSRSGLENTIYF.

This clonotype has only a few counts. The chain couples TRBV18 to TRBJ2-5, with D hard to call. This CDR3 spans 11 amino acids. Germline lookup yields CDR1 KGHSH and CDR2 LQKENI. V was pared by 6 bases and J by 4 bases, with 6 bases between. CDR3 DNA sequence: TGTGCCAGCTCGTCGCGAGAGACCCAGTACTTC. It specifies CASSSRETQYF.

This clonotype was found many times. The chain combines TRBV5-4 with TRBJ2-1; TRBD2 agrees at 12 bases. With V trimmed by 4 bases and J by 5 bases, 4 bases remained unmatched. Germline lookup yields CDR1 SGHNT and CDR2 YYREEE (reference sequence). There are 15 residues in the CDR3. CDR3: CASSLRTSGNNEQFF. The DNA for the CDR3 is TGTGCCAGCAGCCTACGGACTAGCGGGAACAATGAGCAGTTCTTC. Variable domain in full (rest from reference TRBV5-4 and TRBJ2-1): ETGVTQSPTHLIKTRGQQVTLRCSSQSGHNTVSWYQQALGQGPQFIFQYYREEENGRGNFPPRFSGLQFPNYSSELNVNALELDDSALYLCASSLRTSGNNEQFFGPGTRLTVL.

This clonotype was seen ten or more times. The chain carries TRBV6-1 and TRBJ1-5; D perhaps matches TRBD1 (5 bases). The germline V gene has CDR1 MNHNS and CDR2 SASEGT. The CDR3 length is 15 residues. The V end lost 3 bases, the J end lost 0 bases, and 9 bases lay between the germline ends. CDR3 nucleotides: TGTGCCAGCAGTGACAGAGGGGTTAGCAATCAGCCCCAGCATTTT. This gives the protein CASSDRGVSNQPQHF.

This chain links TRBV7-2 with TRBJ2-5; D might be TRBD2 (6 bases). V dropped 5 bases and J dropped 5 bases, with 18 bases sitting between them. The CDR3 runs to 15 residues. Germline CDR1 is SGHTA and CDR2 is FQGNSA. CDR3 bases: TGTGCCAGCAGCCGCTTGAGTGGGGGGTATGAGACCCAGTACTTC. Residues: CASSRLSGGYETQYF.